These 30 T cell receptor beta chains were all obtained from the same sample, sequenced in a study of blood T cell repertoires in COVID-19. Generated by immunoSEQ multiplex PCR, the TCRdb table keeps only in-frame clones and is missing some. Of roughly 570,000 clones in the sample, 85% to 90% are singletons; the top ten hold around 8%. The sequencing sample was made of peripheral blood. The origin of the receptors is a woman aged 45-60 years with COVID-19, enrolled during active disease.

The rearrangement joins TRBV5-1 to TRBJ2-7; TRBD1 matches at 7 bases. CDR3 length: 15 residues. J lost 2 bases, V lost 6 bases, and 11 bases had no gene match. Germline V gene data show CDR1 as SGHRS and CDR2 as YFSETQ. The CDR3 region has the DNA TGCGCCAGCACCCAAGGGACAGCTCCTCCCTACGAGCAGTACTTC. It encodes CASTQGTAPPYEQYF. The full variable domain, completed using reference TRBV5-1 and TRBJ2-7, is KAGVTQTPRYLIKTRGQQVTLSCSPISGHRSVSWYQQTPGQGLQFLFEYFSETQRNKGNFPGRFSGRQFSNSRSEMNVSTLELGDSALYLCASTQGTAPPYEQYFGPGTRLTVT.

V and J are TRBV19 and TRBJ2-5; TRBD1 is a possible D gene (6 bases). CDR1 is LNHDA and CDR2 is SQIVND in the germline V gene (reference sequence). V was shortened by 3 bases and J by 2 bases, with 10 bases between the two germline ends. The CDR3 runs 14 residues. This CDR3 is CASSMDREQETQYF. CDR3 in DNA: TGTGCCAGTAGTATGGACAGAGAACAAGAGACCCAGTACTTC.

This chain uses TRBV6-5 with TRBJ1-5; TRBD1 aligns across 7 bases. The CDR3 spans 15 residues. V gave up 7 bases and J gave up 4 bases; unmatched junction bases: 10. The germline V gene encodes CDR1 MNHEY and CDR2 SVGAGI. CDR3 bases: TGTGCCAGCAAACGAAGGCGACAGGGAAATCAGCCCCAGCATTTT. Translating it yields CASKRRRQGNQPQHF.

The rearrangement joins TRBV15 to TRBJ2-1; 7 bases line up with TRBD2. V shed 7 bases and J 5 bases; nucleotides not matched to a gene: 11. Germline CDR1 LNHNV, CDR2 YYDKDF (reference sequence). CDR3 length equals 15 residues. CDR3 region: CATNPSRGVNNEQFF. The CDR3 region has the DNA TGTGCCACCAACCCGTCACGGGGGGTAAACAATGAGCAGTTCTTC.

The chain couples TRBV11-1 to TRBJ2-3; 10 bases map to TRBD2. The V gene's germline CDR1 is SGHAT and CDR2 FQDESV (reference sequence). This CDR3 is 15 amino acids long. With V trimmed by 5 bases and J by 1 base, 3 bases remained unmatched. DNA for the CDR3: TGTGCCAGCAGCAAAGGGACTAGCGGCACAGATACGCAGTATTTT. Translated, it gives CASSKGTSGTDTQYF.

A note on this clone: Within the sample, other DNA sequences also encode this same CDR3. This rearrangement joins TRBV7-3 to TRBJ2-1; D possibly corresponds to TRBD1 (6 bases). Trimming pared 2 bases from V and 4 bases from J, leaving 9 bases between. The CDR3 is 14 residues long. Germline-derived CDR1 and CDR2 are SGHTA and FQGTGA. The CDR3 sequence: CASSLRGGYNEQFF. In DNA form, the CDR3 reads TGTGCCAGCAGCTTACGAGGGGGTTACAATGAGCAGTTCTTC.

This clone was observed many times. The V gene is TRBV21-1, the J gene TRBJ1-2. TRBV21-1 is described as a pseudogene. This CDR3 has 13 residues. The CDR3 reads CASSTPRSLGYTF. CDR3 nucleotides: TGTGCCAGCAGCACCCCCCGGTCCTTAGGCTACACCTTC.

This clone was detected once. The V and J genes are TRBV2 and TRBJ1-2; TRBD1 is a possible D gene (5 bases). Germline V gene data show CDR1 as SNHLY and CDR2 as FYNNEI. CDR3 length: 13 amino acids. V lost 8 bases and J 3 bases, leaving 13 bases between the germline ends. The chain's CDR3 is CASRVDMDYGYTF. The CDR3 DNA reads TGTGCCAGCCGGGTGGACATGGACTATGGCTACACCTTC.

Only a few counts were recorded for this clone. The V and J genes are TRBV4-1 and TRBJ1-5; 11 positions agree with TRBD1. CDR3 size: 16 residues. J was trimmed by 5 bases and V by 0 bases; bases with no gene match: 3. CDR1 is MGHRA and CDR2 is YSYEKL in the germline V gene. The chain's CDR3 is CASSQDGTGGDQPQHF. In DNA form, the CDR3 reads TGCGCCAGCAGCCAAGATGGGACAGGGGGGGATCAGCCCCAGCATTTT.

The chain employs TRBV5-1 and TRBJ2-7; 7 bases match TRBD1. The germline gives CDR1 SGHRS, CDR2 YFSETQ. The CDR3 has 13 amino acids. J was trimmed by 6 bases and V by 0 bases; bases with no gene match: 3. Written as DNA, the CDR3 is TGCGCCAGCAGCTTGGCCCAGGGGGTCGAGCAGTACTTC. Its translation is CASSLAQGVEQYF.

The chain links TRBV6-5 to TRBJ2-1, with D possibly being TRBD1 (6 bases). The CDR3 has 15 amino acids. The germline gives CDR1 MNHEY, CDR2 SVGAGI. Trimming removed 7 bases at V and 2 bases at J, with 15 bases between. Written as DNA, the CDR3 is TGTGCCAGCACCTCAGGGGCGTTCACCTACAATGAGCAGTTCTTC. Amino acids: CASTSGAFTYNEQFF.

The chain couples TRBV28 to TRBJ2-1; D is unclear. V dropped 10 bases and J dropped 1 base, with 11 bases sitting between them. Germline V CDR1 and CDR2: MDHEN, SYDVKM. The CDR3 sequence is 13 residues long. CDR3 in DNA: TGTGCCACCCACCCCCAGTCCTACAATGAGCAGTTCTTC. Translating it yields CATHPQSYNEQFF.

CDR3 in DNA: TGTGCCAGCAGCTTGGGCAGGGTTAACACCGGGGAGCTGTTTTTT. Encoded protein: CASSLGRVNTGELFF. The chain uses TRBV13 and TRBJ2-2; possibly TRBD1 for D (5 bases). Germline V CDR1 and CDR2: PRHDT, FYEKMQ (reference sequence). With 3 bases removed from V and 2 bases from J, the gap between germline ends came to 10 bases. CDR3 length: 15 amino acids. The full variable domain, rest sourced from reference TRBV13 and TRBJ2-2, is AAGVIQSPRHLIKEKRETATLKCYPIPRHDTVYWYQQGPGQDPQFLISFYEKMQSDKGSIPDRFSAQQFSDYHSELNMSSLELGDSALYFCASSLGRVNTGELFFGEGSRLTVL.

The gene calls are TRBV5-6 and TRBJ2-2, with TRBD2 matching 10 bases. Germline trimming cut 2 bases from V and 5 bases from J; bases unmatched to any gene: 0. CDR1 and CDR2 from the germline V gene are SGHDT and YYEEEE. This CDR3 region has 14 residues. The chain's CDR3 is CASSLLAGTGELFF. CDR3 nucleotide sequence: TGTGCCAGCAGCTTACTAGCGGGGACCGGGGAGCTGTTTTTT.

This chain connects TRBV15 to TRBJ2-1, with D perhaps matching TRBD1 (5 bases). CDR1 is LNHNV, CDR2 YYDKDF, per germline (reference sequence). The CDR3 contains 14 residues. With 5 bases removed from V and 2 bases from J, the gap between germline ends came to 10 bases. CDR3 bases: TGTGCCACCAGCGGGGCGAACCCCTACAATGAGCAGTTCTTC. Its protein product is CATSGANPYNEQFF.

The V call is TRBV29-1, the J call TRBJ2-7; D is possibly TRBD1 (5 bases). Per germline, CDR1 SQVTM and CDR2 ANQGSEA. Trimming removed 4 bases at V and 6 bases at J, with 16 bases between. The length of the CDR3 is 13 residues. This CDR3 is CSVGGPLGAEQYF. The CDR3 DNA follows: TGCAGCGTTGGAGGCCCCCTAGGGGCCGAGCAGTACTTC.

The V gene is TRBV7-3, the J gene TRBJ1-6; D may be TRBD1 (6 bases). The length of the CDR3 is 15 residues. Per the germline V gene, CDR1 is SGHTA and CDR2 is FQGTGA. The V and J ends lost 5 bases and 9 bases respectively, with 17 bases between them. CDR3 sequence reads: CASSREQGWGSPLHF. The CDR3 nucleotides are TGTGCCAGCAGCCGCGAACAGGGTTGGGGTTCACCCCTCCACTTT.

This clone was found once. This chain links TRBV27 with TRBJ1-1, with D maybe TRBD1 (5 bases). The germline V and J ends were trimmed by 2 bases and 4 bases, with 14 bases remaining between them. CDR1 and CDR2 from the germline V gene are MNHEY and SMNVEV (reference sequence). The CDR3 consists of 15 residues. The chain's CDR3 is CASSLDSSGGTEAFF. CDR3 DNA: TGTGCCAGCAGTTTAGATTCCTCCGGGGGCACTGAAGCTTTCTTT.

This clone was picked up a small number of times. The chain employs TRBV27 and TRBJ2-2, with D possibly matching TRBD1 (5 bases). Trimming took off 2 bases at V and 4 bases at J, with 14 bases between the two ends. Germline CDR1 reads MNHEY; CDR2 reads SMNVEV (reference sequence). The CDR3 totals 16 residues. CDR3 amino acids: CASSLIGADGTGELFF. CDR3 coding DNA: TGTGCCAGCAGTTTAATAGGGGCAGACGGCACCGGGGAGCTGTTTTTT.

This clone was seen just once. The chain joins TRBV4-2 to TRBJ2-1, with 7 bases matching TRBD2. CDR1 LGHNA and CDR2 YNFKEQ come from the germline V gene. Unmatched junction bases numbered 7, after V lost 3 bases and J lost 5 bases. The CDR3 spans 15 residues. The CDR3 sequence: CASSHTGLGDNEQFF. CDR3 nucleotides: TGTGCCAGCAGCCATACCGGACTAGGGGACAATGAGCAGTTCTTC.

J is TRBJ2-3 and V is TRBV24-1, with D unresolved. Germline-derived CDR1 and CDR2 are KGHDR and SFDVKD. V was shortened by 5 bases and J by 0 bases, with 8 bases between the two germline ends. This CDR3 is built from 14 residues. The DNA of the CDR3 is TGTGCCACCAGTGGGTTTGGCAGCACAGATACGCAGTATTTT. Protein sequence: CATSGFGSTDTQYF.

This chain connects TRBV6-6 to TRBJ1-1, with a weak D call TRBD1 (6 bases). V lost 5 bases to trimming and J lost 4 bases, with 11 bases between them. The germline V gene encodes CDR1 MNHNY and CDR2 SVGAGI (reference sequence). CDR3 length equals 13 residues. CDR3 bases: TGTGCCAGCAGTCGTACCAGGGGCACTGAAGCTTTCTTT. Translation: CASSRTRGTEAFF.

This clone was counted a single time. The J gene is TRBJ1-1, the V gene TRBV11-2; TRBD1 matches at 7 bases. With 3 bases clipped from V and 1 base from J, the junction kept 5 bases outside the gene matches. CDR3 length equals 15 residues. In germline, CDR1 is SGHAT, CDR2 FQNNGV. CDR3: CASSFRQGKNTEAFF. The CDR3 region has the DNA TGTGCCAGCAGCTTTAGACAGGGCAAGAACACTGAAGCTTTCTTT.

The chain joins TRBV25-1 to TRBJ1-5; D unresolved. V lost 3 bases and J lost 9, with 9 bases in between. Germline CDR1 reads MGHDK; CDR2 reads SYGVNS. The CDR3 loop spans 12 amino acids. In DNA form, the CDR3 reads TGTGCCAGCAGTGATTTTAGAGGGCCCCAGCATTTT. Residues: CASSDFRGPQHF.

The rearrangement joins TRBV30 to TRBJ1-6; D possibly corresponds to TRBD1 (5 bases). There are 15 residues in the CDR3. Germline V CDR1 and CDR2: GTSNPN, SVGIG (reference sequence). Deletions cut 5 bases from V and 2 bases from J, with 13 bases between. The CDR3 DNA reads as TGTGCCTGGGGGGGGAGGGTGGCCTATAATTCACCCCTCCACTTT. Its translation is CAWGGRVAYNSPLHF. The entire variable domain, with the rest obtained from reference TRBV30 and TRBJ1-6, is as follows: SQTIHQWPATLVQPVGSPLSLECTVEGTSNPNLYWYRQAAGRGLQLLFYSVGIGQISSEVPQNLSASRPQDRQFILSSKKLLLSDSGFYLCAWGGRVAYNSPLHFGNGTRLTVT.

The chain has TRBV19 and TRBJ1-4; the D gene is possibly TRBD1 (5 bases). Per germline, CDR1 LNHDA and CDR2 SQIVND (reference sequence). The CDR3 loop spans 15 amino acids. Trimming took 2 bases from V and 4 from J, leaving 11 bases between them. CDR3 in DNA: TGTGCCAGTAGTATAAGACAGAACTTTAATGAAAAACTGTTTTTT. Protein sequence: CASSIRQNFNEKLFF.

This chain joins TRBV5-1 and TRBJ2-3; 8 bases agree with TRBD1. CDR1 is SGHRS and CDR2 is YFSETQ in the germline V gene. This CDR3 is 16 amino acids long. The J segment lost 1 base and the V segment lost 1 base, leaving 5 bases of the junction unmatched. This CDR3 is CASSLIPGQGTDTQYF. The CDR3 DNA reads as TGCGCCAGCAGCTTGATTCCGGGACAGGGCACAGATACGCAGTATTTT. The full variable domain, completed using reference TRBV5-1 and TRBJ2-3, is KAGVTQTPRYLIKTRGQQVTLSCSPISGHRSVSWYQQTPGQGLQFLFEYFSETQRNKGNFPGRFSGRQFSNSRSEMNVSTLELGDSALYLCASSLIPGQGTDTQYFGPGTRLTVL.

The J gene is TRBJ2-7, the V gene TRBV3-1 (or the pseudogene TRBV3-2), with 7 bases identical to TRBD2. The CDR3 has 15 residues. Germline V gene data show CDR1 as LGHDT and CDR2 as YNNKEL (reference sequence). V dropped 4 bases and J dropped 1; count of bases not matched to a gene: 7. In DNA, the CDR3 is TGTGCCAGCAGCCGACTAGCCGCAGGATCCTACGAGCAGTACTTC. Residues: CASSRLAAGSYEQYF.

This clone has just a few counts. The chain combines TRBV5-4 with TRBJ2-2, with 8 bases fitting TRBD2. This CDR3 comprises 16 residues. Losses at the gene ends were 4 bases for V and 5 bases for J; bases not matched to a gene: 10. CDR1 and CDR2 from the germline V gene are SGHNT and YYREEE (reference sequence). Here the CDR3 reads CASSLGGAGATGELFF. CDR3 sequence (DNA): TGTGCCAGCAGCCTCGGGGGAGCGGGGGCAACCGGGGAGCTGTTTTTT. The full variable domain, in which reference TRBV5-4 and TRBJ2-2 provide the parts outside the CDR3, is ETGVTQSPTHLIKTRGQQVTLRCSSQSGHNTVSWYQQALGQGPQFIFQYYREEENGRGNFPPRFSGLQFPNYSSELNVNALELDDSALYLCASSLGGAGATGELFFGEGSRLTVL.

Only one count was recorded for this clone. This sample includes further DNA sequences coding for the same CDR3. The rearrangement joins TRBV19 to TRBJ1-2, with a possible D match to TRBD1 (5 bases). Germline values: CDR1 LNHDA, CDR2 SQIVND (reference sequence). Trimming left V 3 bases short and J 1 base short, with 9 bases between. This CDR3 has 14 residues. The CDR3 spells CASSITGVNYGYTF. DNA of the CDR3: TGTGCCAGTAGTATTACAGGCGTTAACTATGGCTACACCTTC.